Following are 8 T cell receptor beta chains from one sample sequenced in a study of T cells in Graves' hyperthyroidism and ophthalmopathy. Amplified regions were TCR beta CDR3 sequences from RNA transcripts. Initially, a first-round RT-PCR of the TCR CDR3 employed the HTBI primer set. TCRdb reprocessed the multiplex PCR reads with MiXCR, giving one entry per CDR3 protein. The sample shows 250,000 or so distinct CDR3 sequences, 13% to 15% of them seen only once. The sample comprised blood. Source of these receptors: a woman aged 40 to 49 with Graves' hyperthyroidism that later progressed to Graves' ophthalmopathy.

The V call is TRBV27, the J call TRBJ2-7; TRBD2 matches at 13 bases. The J segment lost 2 bases and the V segment lost 3 bases, leaving 13 bases of the junction unmatched. Germline CDR1 and CDR2: MNHEY and SMNVEV (reference sequence). CDR3 length equals 19 residues. The CDR3 loop is CASSFGHGLAGVQPYEQYF. The DNA for the CDR3 is TGTGCCAGCAGTTTTGGTCACGGACTAGCGGGAGTTCAACCCTACGAGCAGTACTTC.

This clonotype was counted ten times or more. The rearrangement links TRBV2 to TRBJ2-3; the D gene is possibly TRBD2 (5 bases). The CDR3 is 13 residues long. Trimming cost V 4 bases and J 11 bases, with 16 bases left between them. The germline V gene encodes CDR1 SNHLY and CDR2 FYNNEI. CDR3 region: CASSASLANEQYF. As DNA, the CDR3 is TGTGCCAGCAGTGCCTCCCTAGCCAACGAGCAGTATTTT.

This clonotype has a count of ten or more. This chain uses TRBV27 with TRBJ2-1, with TRBD2 identical over 8 bases. Germline V gene data show CDR1 as MNHEY and CDR2 as SMNVEV (reference sequence). The junction had 6 bases not matched to a gene; V was cut back by 5 bases and J by 3 bases. The CDR3 has 15 residues. CDR3 sequence reads: CASSQAGALYNEQFF. In nucleotides, the CDR3 is TGTGCCAGCAGTCAAGCGGGAGCCCTCTACAATGAGCAGTTCTTC.

This clonotype was found many times. The rearrangement links TRBV19 to TRBJ2-1; 9 positions agree with TRBD1. Losses at the gene ends were 6 bases for V and 6 bases for J; bases not matched to a gene: 12. The germline V gene has CDR1 LNHDA and CDR2 SQIVND (reference sequence). The CDR3 consists of 16 residues. The CDR3 DNA reads TGTGCCAGTAGCAGATACGGGACAGGGTTAACCAATGAGCAGTTCTTC. Translating gives CASSRYGTGLTNEQFF.

In its sample, this clonotype was seen many times. The chain combines TRBV6-1 with TRBJ1-3; possible D gene TRBD1, 6 bases. CDR3 length: 15 amino acids. The germline gives CDR1 MNHNS, CDR2 SASEGT. Trimming left V 7 bases short and J 5 bases short, with 18 bases between. The CDR3 is CASMGHHLLRNTIYF. CDR3 bases: TGTGCCAGCATGGGACACCACCTGCTTCGAAACACCATATATTTT.

This chain links TRBV4-1 with TRBJ1-4; the D is unclear. The V gene's germline CDR1 is MGHRA and CDR2 YSYEKL. The CDR3 spans 14 residues. The V gene lost 4 bases and the J gene lost 7 bases, with 13 bases spanning the gap. The CDR3 region has the DNA TGCGCCAGCAGCCTACTTATTTGGGGTGAAAAACTGTTTTTT. Amino acids: CASSLLIWGEKLFF.

Here the CDR3 DNA reads TGCAGCGTTGGGGTCGGAGAAACCCAGTACTTC. This translates into CSVGVGETQYF. This sequence joins TRBV29-1 and TRBJ2-5; D remains ambiguous. The V end was cut by 4 bases, the J end by 8 bases, with 11 bases between. Germline lookup yields CDR1 SQVTM and CDR2 ANQGSEA. The CDR3 covers 11 residues.

This clonotype occurred many times. The chain is built from TRBV6-2 or TRBV6-3 and TRBJ1-3; D not certain. V lost 7 bases to trimming and J lost 0 bases, with 13 bases between them. CDR3 size: 15 residues. Germline CDR1 reads MNHEY; CDR2 reads SVGEGT. CDR3 in DNA: TGTGCCAGCACCTGGAGAGGCAACTCTGGAAACACCATATATTTT. Translation: CASTWRGNSGNTIYF.